The 20 T cell receptor beta chains given below trace back to one sample, sequenced in a study of graft-versus-host responses after intestinal transplantation. Profiled with immunoSEQ multiplex PCR; TCRdb holds only in-frame clones, not every one. The sample carries around 9,500 clones, approximately 88% recorded once. The source material was PBMCs, sampled 242 days after intestinal transplant. These receptors were collected from a human patient who received an intestinal transplant, so some T cells may come from the graft donor.

This chain uses TRBV19 with TRBJ2-1; D uncertain. The V end lost 5 bases, the J end lost 0 bases, and 8 bases lay between the germline ends. The length of the CDR3 is 14 residues. Germline CDR1 LNHDA, CDR2 SQIVND (reference sequence). The CDR3 here is CASSRFSSYNEQFF. CDR3 in DNA: TGTGCCAGTAGTCGGTTTAGCTCCTACAATGAGCAGTTCTTC.

This clone was picked up a small number of times. The V call is TRBV27, the J call TRBJ2-2, with TRBD2 matching 14 bases. The germline V gene has CDR1 MNHEY and CDR2 SMNVEV (reference sequence). This CDR3 is 16 amino acids long. The ends lost 5 bases at V and 5 bases at J; junction bases unmatched: 4. CDR3 loop: CASSPWTSGRTGELFF. Written as DNA, the CDR3 is TGTGCCAGCAGTCCGTGGACTAGCGGGAGGACCGGGGAGCTGTTTTTT.

The chain has TRBV18 and TRBJ2-5; 7 bases map to TRBD2. Germline CDR1 is KGHSH and CDR2 is LQKENI. J gave up 5 bases and V 4 bases, and 1 base lay outside the gene matches. CDR3 length equals 12 residues. The CDR3 sequence is CASSRGGETQYF. As DNA, the CDR3 is TGTGCCAGCTCACGGGGGGGTGAGACCCAGTACTTC.

The chain couples TRBV7-8 to TRBJ1-1; D may be TRBD1 (6 bases). The CDR3 is made up of 14 amino acids. V was shortened by 4 bases and J by 4 bases, with 13 bases between the two germline ends. The V gene's germline CDR1 is SGHVS and CDR2 FQNEAQ. In DNA form, the CDR3 reads TGTGCCAGCAGCTCCAGGGACAACCCCACTGAAGCTTTCTTT. It codes for CASSSRDNPTEAFF.

A single count supports this clone. The genes are TRBV19 and TRBJ2-7; 12 bases match TRBD2. CDR1 LNHDA and CDR2 SQIVND come from the germline V gene (reference sequence). Trimming at V came to 3 bases and at J to 3 bases, leaving 0 bases not matched to a gene. The CDR3 loop spans 14 amino acids. As DNA, the CDR3 is TGTGCCAGTAGTATGGGACTAGCGGGCTACGAGCAGTACTTC. Translated: CASSMGLAGYEQYF. Variable domain in full (rest from reference TRBV19 and TRBJ2-7): DGGITQSPKYLFRKEGQNVTLSCEQNLNHDAMYWYRQDPGQGLRLIYYSQIVNDFQKGDIAEGYSVSREKKESFPLTVTSAQKNPTAFYLCASSMGLAGYEQYFGPGTRLTVT.

The chain employs TRBV28 and TRBJ2-7; 10 positions agree with TRBD1. The CDR3 spans 15 residues. CDR1 MDHEN and CDR2 SYDVKM come from the germline V gene. The junction had 9 bases not matched to a gene; V was cut back by 4 bases and J by 6 bases. This CDR3 reads CASSSTGTGVGEQYF. The CDR3 DNA reads TGTGCCAGCAGTTCCACTGGGACAGGGGTTGGCGAGCAGTACTTC.

The CDR3 DNA is TGTGCCAGTAGTTTCGGGACAGCTAATTCACCCCTCCACTTT. Protein sequence: CASSFGTANSPLHF. The rearrangement joins TRBV19 to TRBJ1-6; 7 nucleotides line up with TRBD1. V lost 5 bases, J lost 6 bases, and 4 bases stayed unmatched. Germline-derived CDR1 and CDR2 are LNHDA and SQIVND (reference sequence). The CDR3 length is 14 residues.

This chain connects TRBV13 to TRBJ2-1; tentatively, D is TRBD2 (5 bases). V was trimmed by 4 bases and J by 4 bases, leaving 17 bases between them. CDR3 length: 16 amino acids. The germline V gene encodes CDR1 PRHDT and CDR2 FYEKMQ (reference sequence). The CDR3 sequence is CASSSTRLSLYNEQFF. CDR3 in DNA: TGTGCCAGCAGCTCTACCCGACTAAGCCTGTACAATGAGCAGTTCTTC.

This clone is a singleton in its sample. The V and J genes are TRBV27 and TRBJ1-2; D gene ambiguous. The germline V and J ends were trimmed by 3 bases and 1 base, with 18 bases remaining between them. The CDR3 is 17 amino acids. The germline gives CDR1 MNHEY, CDR2 SMNVEV (reference sequence). The CDR3 region is CASSFIAIGEFNYGYTF. The CDR3, as DNA: TGTGCCAGCAGTTTTATCGCGATCGGGGAGTTTAACTATGGCTACACCTTC.

The chain carries TRBV7-8 and TRBJ2-1; 7 bases agree with TRBD2. The length of the CDR3 is 16 residues. Unmatched junction bases numbered 6, after V lost 1 base and J lost 3 bases. The germline CDR1 and CDR2 sequences are SGHVS and FQNEAQ. The DNA of the CDR3 is TGTGCCAGCAGCTTAGATGGCGGGAGTCGCTACAATGAGCAGTTCTTC. Translation gives CASSLDGGSRYNEQFF.

This clone was picked up one time. The V and J genes are TRBV29-1 and TRBJ1-3, with D uncertain. The V gene lost 7 bases and the J gene lost 4 bases, with 14 bases spanning the gap. The CDR3 loop spans 13 amino acids. The V gene's germline CDR1 is SQVTM and CDR2 ANQGSEA. CDR3 sequence (DNA): TGCAGCGCCCAGGATTTATACGGAAACACCATATATTTT. Translation: CSAQDLYGNTIYF.

This clone was recorded once. The J gene is TRBJ1-1, the V gene TRBV10-3; TRBD1 matches at 9 bases. Germline V gives CDR1 ENHRY, CDR2 SYGVKD. V lost 4 bases, J lost 6 bases, and 6 bases stayed unmatched. The CDR3 loop spans 14 amino acids. CDR3 sequence reads: CAISARQGGAEAFF. In nucleotides, the CDR3 is TGTGCCATCAGTGCGAGACAGGGGGGAGCTGAAGCTTTCTTT.

This chain connects TRBV7-3 to TRBJ2-1, with D hard to call. Germline CDR1 SGHTA, CDR2 FQGTGA. This CDR3 region has 15 residues. V was trimmed by 5 bases and J by 5 bases, leaving 16 bases between them. CDR3 nucleotides: TGTGCCAGCAGCCCCGGTTTCGGTCCAAACAATGAGCAGTTCTTC. Amino acid sequence: CASSPGFGPNNEQFF.

The chain recombines TRBV19 with TRBJ1-1; D unresolved. Germline V gene lookup returns CDR1 LNHDA and CDR2 SQIVND (reference sequence). Trimming left V 6 bases short and J 2 bases short, with 16 bases between. The CDR3 sequence is 15 residues long. This chain's CDR3 is CASRTDPVANTEAFF. In DNA, the CDR3 is TGTGCCAGTAGGACGGACCCAGTCGCAAACACTGAAGCTTTCTTT. Variable domain in full (rest from reference TRBV19 and TRBJ1-1): DGGITQSPKYLFRKEGQNVTLSCEQNLNHDAMYWYRQDPGQGLRLIYYSQIVNDFQKGDIAEGYSVSREKKESFPLTVTSAQKNPTAFYLCASRTDPVANTEAFFGQGTRLTVV.

J is TRBJ1-5 and V is TRBV27, with D tentatively TRBD1 (6 bases). The CDR3 is 17 amino acids. V was trimmed by 5 bases and J by 0 bases, leaving 17 bases between them. Germline CDR1 reads MNHEY; CDR2 reads SMNVEV (reference sequence). The CDR3 spells CASSRSTGTNSNQPQHF. The CDR3 DNA follows: TGTGCCAGCAGTCGATCGACAGGAACAAATAGCAATCAGCCCCAGCATTTT.

The chain carries TRBV19 and TRBJ2-1; D unclear. Per the germline V gene, CDR1 is LNHDA and CDR2 is SQIVND (reference sequence). Trimming removed 0 bases from V and 2 bases from J, with 5 bases in between. The CDR3 contains 14 residues. Written as DNA, the CDR3 is TGTGCCAGTAGTATAGAGACTGCCTACAATGAGCAGTTCTTC. Its protein product is CASSIETAYNEQFF.

The CDR3 spells CASSFQQGSEQYF. CDR3 bases: TGCGCCAGCAGCTTTCAACAGGGGAGCGAGCAGTACTTC. This sequence joins TRBV5-1 and TRBJ2-7; 7 bases line up with TRBD1. The CDR3 is made up of 13 amino acids. The V segment lost 2 bases and the J segment 6 bases; nucleotides outside the gene matches: 5. The germline gives CDR1 SGHRS, CDR2 YFSETQ.

The rearrangement links TRBV11-2 to TRBJ2-1, with a possible D match to TRBD2 (5 bases). This CDR3 is built from 15 residues. CDR1 SGHAT and CDR2 FQNNGV come from the germline V gene. V lost 2 bases, J lost 4 bases, and 12 bases lay in between. CDR3 residues: CASSLRLAPYNEQFF. The CDR3 DNA sequence: TGTGCCAGCAGCTTAAGGCTAGCTCCTTACAATGAGCAGTTCTTC.

CDR3 amino acids: CATSREAGVNEQFF. CDR3 DNA: TGTGCCACCAGCAGAGAGGCAGGGGTGAATGAGCAGTTCTTC. V and J are TRBV15 and TRBJ2-1; maybe TRBD1 (6 bases). In germline, CDR1 is LNHNV, CDR2 YYDKDF (reference sequence). This CDR3 has 14 residues. The V and J ends lost 0 bases and 7 bases respectively, with 10 bases between them.

V usage is TRBV7-8 and J usage is TRBJ2-3, with 7 bases that match TRBD1. The CDR3 sequence is 15 residues long. The ends lost 6 bases at V and 1 base at J; junction bases unmatched: 7. Germline V gene data show CDR1 as SGHVS and CDR2 as FQNEAQ. The CDR3, as DNA: TGTGCCAGCAGTCGACAGGGAAAGGGCACAGATACGCAGTATTTT. Translation gives CASSRQGKGTDTQYF.